The present T cell receptor (beta chain) was sequenced within a study of cytotoxic CD8 clonotypes in ibrutinib-treated CLL. About the research overall: In all, 10 to 11 patients were relapsed/refractory, some 16 were treatment-naive and fewer than 18 were IGHV unmutated.

TCRdb's table, derived via immunoSEQ multiplex PCR, lists solely in-frame clones and lacks some. The sample lists around 25,000 clones, around 69% seen once, with just over 50% in the top ten. The germline V gene has CDR1 MNHEY and CDR2 SMNVEV (reference sequence). The length of the CDR3 is 13 residues. V shed 2 bases and J shed 8 bases, with 12 bases lying between them. Source: PBMCs, taken at disease progression, from a patient treated with ibrutinib. The chain couples TRBV27 to TRBJ1-2; D remains unclear. The TCR sequence derives from a human donor with chronic lymphocytic leukemia. CDR3 amino acids: CASSLGSGGGYTF. The CDR3 coding sequence is TGTGCCAGCAGTTTAGGTTCGGGAGGAGGCTACACCTTC.